Below, 5 T cell receptor beta chains from the same sample are listed, as sequenced in a study of T cells after yellow fever vaccination. Via MiXCR, TCRdb re-called the 5' RACE reads, giving one row per CDR3 protein. The sample includes 400,000 or so distinct CDR3 sequences, approximately 19% of them seen just once. The sequencing here drew on PBMCs, taken before the yellow fever booster vaccination. These receptors all stem from a man aged 18 to 35 who received the YFV17D yellow fever vaccine.

This clonotype came up a few times. The chain is built from TRBV5-1 and TRBJ2-1, with TRBD2 as a possible D gene (6 bases). With 0 bases removed from V and 11 bases from J, the gap between germline ends came to 12 bases. Germline CDR1 SGHRS, CDR2 YFSETQ. The CDR3 has 13 amino acids. The CDR3 region has the DNA TGCGCCAGCAGCTTGGGGACTACGGTACAGCAGTTCTTC. Translation: CASSLGTTVQQFF.

The V call is TRBV4-1, the J call TRBJ1-1, with D possibly being TRBD1 (5 bases). Trimming left V 2 bases short and J 4 bases short, with 14 bases between. CDR1 is MGHRA, CDR2 YSYEKL, per germline. CDR3 length: 15 residues. DNA of the CDR3: TGCGCCAGCAGCCAATGGGGCCTGGGGAGCACTGAAGCTTTCTTT. Translated, it gives CASSQWGLGSTEAFF.

V gene TRBV7-9 combines with J gene TRBJ2-5; no clear D. The CDR3 consists of 11 residues. Trimming shortened V by 5 bases and J by 11 bases, and 12 bases separated the two germline ends. Germline lookup yields CDR1 SEHNR and CDR2 FQNEAQ (reference sequence). The CDR3, as DNA: TGTGCCAGCAGCCTATCCACCGGGCAGTACTTC. This codes for CASSLSTGQYF.

The gene calls are TRBV18 and TRBJ1-1, with a possible D match to TRBD1 (6 bases). Germline V gives CDR1 KGHSH, CDR2 LQKENI. V lost 4 bases and J 2 bases, leaving 14 bases between the germline ends. The CDR3 runs 15 residues. This CDR3 is CASSRSRGENTEAFF. The CDR3 DNA follows: TGTGCCAGCTCACGCTCAAGGGGGGAAAACACTGAAGCTTTCTTT.

This clonotype showed up many times. The rearrangement joins TRBV6-5 to TRBJ2-7, with D unclear. This CDR3 comprises 15 residues. The V gene lost 6 bases and the J gene lost 2 bases, with 17 bases spanning the gap. CDR1 is MNHEY, CDR2 SVGAGI, per germline. In nucleotides, the CDR3 is TGTGCCAGCAGGACCGGGCAGGAGCTGACCTACGAGCAGTACTTC. Protein sequence: CASRTGQELTYEQYF.